One T cell receptor (beta chain) is described in this entry. The sample originates from a study of control samples from healthy donors and cancer patients. Here immunoSEQ multiplex PCR was the method, and the copy in TCRdb shows in-frame clones only, minus some. The table has about 69,000 clones, around 90% seen once. This receptor was taken from a man between 60 and 75 years old with colorectal cancer. Sequenced material: PBMCs.

CDR3 residues: CASSFRETTDTQYF. CDR3 sequence (DNA): TGTGCCAGCAGCTTTAGGGAGACCACAGATACGCAGTATTTT. This chain uses TRBV7-8 with TRBJ2-3, with D tentatively TRBD2 (5 bases). The germline V and J ends were trimmed by 3 bases and 2 bases, with 9 bases remaining between them. This CDR3 has 14 residues. Germline V gene data show CDR1 as SGHVS and CDR2 as FQNEAQ.